This T cell receptor beta chain derives from a study of shared clonotypes between healthy human individuals. Every unsorted PBMC PCR replicate was loaded with about 300 ng DNA, roughly 30,000 T cell genomes. The data were produced by immunoSEQ multiplex PCR, yet TCRdb's version contains in-frame clones alone and is incomplete. The sample has about 560,000 clones, around 78% seen once. Regarding this clone: What it recognizes is unknown.

Study-level results: With few donors, the genetic and exposure-history diversity represented was limited.

Trimming left V 4 bases short and J 2 bases short, with 18 bases between. The CDR3 totals 16 residues. Germline lookup yields CDR1 SGHDT and CDR2 YYEEEE. This chain connects TRBV5-6 to TRBJ2-5; D may match TRBD1 or TRBD2 (5 bases each). The source of this sequence is a woman aged 40 to 55 in good health. Some clones in this sample may be carry-over from other donors' samples. The sequenced sample was PBMCs. CDR3 protein: CASSQRGRQQQETQYF. The CDR3 DNA follows: TGTGCCAGCAGCCAACGGGGCCGGCAGCAACAAGAGACCCAGTACTTC. The full variable domain, rest sourced from reference TRBV5-6 and TRBJ2-5, is DAGVTQSPTHLIKTRGQQVTLRCSPKSGHDTVSWYQQALGQGPQFIFQYYEEEERQRGNFPDRFSGHQFPNYSSELNVNALLLGDSALYLCASSQRGRQQQETQYFGPGTRLLVL.